The clone carrying this T cell receptor beta chain was observed a handful of times. As yet, its antigen is unknown. Making TCR cDNA involved 5'RACE template switching, which added UMIs and a universal primer site. TCRdb re-analysed the 5' RACE reads in MiXCR, keeping a single row per CDR3 protein. This table has some 500,000 distinct CDR3 sequences, approximately 15% appearing once. Germline V gives CDR1 MNHEY, CDR2 SVGEGT. The CDR3 has 14 amino acids. The germline V and J ends were trimmed by 6 bases and 5 bases, with 17 bases remaining between them. This sample was taken from a study of T cells after yellow fever vaccination. Regarding the study as a whole: The study noted that FACS-sorted repertoires could contain abundant clonotypes contaminating from the bulk population. Relatively few clonotypes were ones that appeared in both CD4 and CD8 compartments. Among primary-vaccination clones, most reappeared after the booster, at about 95% for CD4 and roughly 88% for CD8.

The V and J genes are TRBV6-2 or TRBV6-3 and TRBJ2-7; D possibly corresponds to TRBD2 (5 bases). The sequence was obtained from a man aged 25 to 40 who received the YFV17D yellow fever vaccine. The sample in question was PBMCs, obtained on the day of the yellow fever booster vaccination. Written as DNA, the CDR3 is TGTGCCAGCAGCCCCCGTTCTGGGGAGAACGAGCAGTACTTC. This translates into CASSPRSGENEQYF.